This T cell receptor beta chain appears in the sequencing data of a study of shared clonotypes between healthy human individuals. Study-wide background: Three plates were used per donor for CD4 naive, three for CD4 memory, two for CD8 naive and one for CD8 memory.

Germline CDR1 is MRHNA and CDR2 is SNTAGT. CDR3 length: 13 amino acids. V was clipped by 2 bases and J by 9 bases, with 11 bases between them. This clone was seen once. Its specificity is not known. Broader study findings: Though the depth was large, rarefaction showed that sorted-subset sequencing was incomplete. Against clonotypes common to all four donors, non-shared ones had lower generation probabilities.

Assay used: immunoSEQ multiplex PCR; TCRdb lists only in-frame clones, some missing. The table has over a million clones, roughly 96% seen once. V gene TRBV6-4 combines with J gene TRBJ1-5; D ambiguous. The source material was naive CD4+ T cells sorted from blood. Subset denoted: CD45RA+ positively selected. The TCR sequence derives from a man aged 25-45 years in good health. The CDR3 bases are TGTGCCAGCAGTGACCGGCCTGGGTGGCCCCAGCATTTT. Translated, it gives CASSDRPGWPQHF.